Here is one TCR beta chain with its context. The ends lost 3 bases at V and 5 bases at J; junction bases unmatched: 6. In germline, CDR1 is SGHVS, CDR2 FNYEAQ. CDR3 length: 16 residues. Making TCR cDNA involved 5'RACE template switching, which added UMIs and a universal primer site. TCRdb reanalysed the 5' RACE reads using MiXCR and keeps one entry per CDR3 protein. The sample lists about 630,000 distinct CDR3 sequences, over 9% occurring once. This sample was taken from a study of T cells after yellow fever vaccination. The sequencing used PBMCs, collected on the day of the yellow fever booster vaccination. The chain employs TRBV7-6 and TRBJ2-3; 12 bases are shared with TRBD2. The receptor's source is a man aged 30 to 39 who received the YFV17D yellow fever vaccine. The CDR3 nucleotides read TGTGCCAGCAGCTTTAGACTAGCGGGAGCCATAGATACGCAGTATTTT. Encoded protein: CASSFRLAGAIDTQYF.